These 8 T cell receptor delta chains came from one sample sequenced in a study of Vδ1+ human thymocytes. Study-level findings and limits: In the thymus, TRG and TRD repertoires looked highly polyclonal with Gaussian CDR3 lengths.

These receptors are not linked to any known antigen. Sequences come from RNA converted to cDNA by reverse transcription. Multiplex PCR used pooled V-gene forward primers and a constant-region reverse primer to amplify CDR3s. TCRdb ran CATT on the multiplex PCR reads. Of under 85,000 delta-chain clones in the sample, about 38% were seen once. Material: Vdelta1+ gamma-delta thymocytes from the thymus. Subset denoted: FACS-sorted CD3+ TCRalphabeta- TCRVdelta1+ TCRVdelta2- thymocytes. These receptor sequences come from a boy younger than two who had congenital heart surgery.

This clone was seen a handful of times. V gene TRDV1 combines with J gene TRDJ1, with 7 bases that match TRDD3. Germline V lookup: CDR1 TSWWSYY, CDR2 QGS. The CDR3 totals 19 residues. J lost 0 bases, V lost 2 bases, and 15 bases had no gene match. Here the CDR3 reads CALGEILVAGDIHTDKLIF. The CDR3 nucleotides read TGTGCTCTTGGGGAAATCCTAGTAGCTGGGGATATCCACACCGATAAACTCATCTTT.

The chain joins TRDV1 to TRDJ1; the D gene is possibly TRDD2 (8 bases). Germline lookup yields CDR1 TSWWSYY and CDR2 QGS. This CDR3 is 20 amino acids long. Between the trimmed V and J ends, which lost 0 bases and 0 bases, there was a span of 23 bases. CDR3 in amino acids: CALGELHFLPLLGYTDKLIF. CDR3 sequence (DNA): TGTGCTCTTGGGGAACTTCACTTCCTACCTCTACTGGGGTACACCGATAAACTCATCTTT.

The chain uses TRDV1 and TRDJ1; possibly TRDD2 or TRDD3 for D (5 bases each). Germline V gene lookup returns CDR1 TSWWSYY and CDR2 QGS. CDR3 length equals 19 residues. The V end was cut by 5 bases, the J end by 0 bases, with 25 bases between. CDR3 nucleotides: TGTGCTCTTGGGATTTGGGAGGTTTCCTCACGGGGGTACACCGATAAACTCATCTTT. This gives the protein CALGIWEVSSRGYTDKLIF.

This chain connects TRDV1 to TRDJ1; the match to TRDD3 covers 11 bases. This CDR3 region has 22 residues. Trimming cost V 3 bases and J 4 bases; bases outside gene matches: 25. Germline CDR1 and CDR2: TSWWSYY and QGS. DNA for the CDR3: TGTGCTCTTGGGGACTTACCGTATTCTGGGGGATACCCCTCTGGGATTTACGATAAACTCATCTTT. As protein: CALGDLPYSGGYPSGIYDKLIF.

This clone occurred a few times. This chain uses TRDV1 with TRDJ1, with D perhaps matching TRDD3 (6 bases). The V end was cut by 1 base, the J end by 0 bases, with 27 bases between. Germline CDR1 TSWWSYY, CDR2 QGS. CDR3 size: 21 residues. CDR3 DNA sequence: TGTGCTCTTGGGGAACGGGCTGCCCATCTCGGGGATCATCTCCACACCGATAAACTCATCTTT. This translates into CALGERAAHLGDHLHTDKLIF.

Remarks on this clone: The same CDR3 also results from other DNA sequences found in this sample. The rearrangement joins TRDV1 to TRDJ1; D may be TRDD3 (6 bases). The V end was cut by 0 bases, the J end by 0 bases, with 8 bases between. Per germline, CDR1 TSWWSYY and CDR2 QGS. The CDR3 has 15 amino acids. CDR3 protein: CALGELGGNTDKLIF. CDR3 nucleotide sequence: TGTGCTCTTGGGGAACTAGGGGGGAACACCGATAAACTCATCTTT.

This clone was detected once. This chain joins TRDV1 and TRDJ1; 11 nucleotides match TRDD3. The germline CDR1 and CDR2 sequences are TSWWSYY and QGS. Trimming cost V 2 bases and J 0 bases; bases outside gene matches: 17. The CDR3 consists of 21 residues. In DNA, the CDR3 is TGTGCTCTTGGGGAAGGAGGCCTACGGATAGTACTGGGGGATAACACCGATAAACTCATCTTT. Protein sequence: CALGEGGLRIVLGDNTDKLIF.

This clone has a handful of counts. J is TRDJ1 and V is TRDV1; no reliable D call. The germline V gene encodes CDR1 TSWWSYY and CDR2 QGS. The length of the CDR3 is 17 residues. V lost 1 base and J lost 0, with 15 bases in between. This CDR3 is CALGEPRLPAYTDKLIF. CDR3 coding DNA: TGTGCTCTTGGGGAACCGAGACTACCGGCTTACACCGATAAACTCATCTTT.